This TCR beta chain was obtained from a study of response to subunit inactivated influenza vaccine. MiXCR, run by TCRdb on the RT-PCR reads, gives a single entry per CDR3 protein. The sample yields some 550,000 distinct CDR3 sequences, under 30% seen once. The CDR3 length is 14 residues. V was pared by 4 bases and J by 4 bases, with 11 bases between. These data were likewise used in another study, on T cells expressing NK-cell markers. From that second work: A 5'RACE template switching approach incorporating UMIs was used to make TCR beta cDNA. Sorted CD3+CD56-NKG2C+, CD3+CD56+NKG2C+ and CD3+CD56+NKG2C- T cells supplied the TCR beta repertoires.

The clonotype was recovered from a man aged 50-59 years who received an inactivated influenza vaccine. Material: CD4+ T cells sorted from PBMCs, obtained about 11 days after vaccination. This chain links TRBV12-3 or TRBV12-4 with TRBJ1-5, with D possibly TRBD1 on 6 matching bases. CDR3 residues: CASSYEGGNQPQHF. DNA for the CDR3: TGTGCCAGCAGTTACGAGGGGGGGAATCAGCCCCAGCATTTT.